A single T cell receptor (beta chain) is shown here with its context. These data originate in a study of cytomegalovirus exposure and HLA in healthy donors. The CDR3 is made up of 15 amino acids. Trimming took 4 bases from V and 7 from J; bases not matched to a gene: 5. CDR1 and CDR2 from the germline V gene are MRHNA and SNTAGT. Profiled with immunoSEQ multiplex PCR; TCRdb holds only in-frame clones, not every one. Of 300,000 to 400,000 clones in the sample, approximately 85% are singletons; the top ten hold more than 0.95%. The sample comprised PBMCs. The J gene is TRBJ2-1, the V gene TRBV6-4; 12 nucleotides agree with TRBD1. This receptor was identified in a man younger than 40 in good health and CMV-seronegative. The chain's CDR3 is CASSGPGQGANEQFF. CDR3 DNA sequence: TGTGCCAGCAGTGGACCGGGACAGGGGGCTAATGAGCAGTTCTTC.